This T cell receptor beta chain was captured in a study of CD8 T cells in ankylosing spondylitis. Findings of the study overall: There was a TCR beta motif, made of 7 to 9 highly homologous variants, that appeared characteristic of ankylosing spondylitis blood.

This clonotype was recorded a few times. Its antigen is currently unknown. One entry per CDR3 protein, called by TCRdb with MiXCR from the 5' RACE reads. Of about 800,000 distinct CDR3 sequences listed, over 9.5% are singletons. The germline gives CDR1 MGHRA, CDR2 YSYEKL. V shed 1 base and J shed 4 bases, with 16 bases lying between them. This CDR3 has 16 residues. This sequence joins TRBV4-1 and TRBJ1-2; D is ambiguous. The TCR originated in a male donor with ankylosing spondylitis. The sequencing sample was made of blood, either unsorted or a sorted T cell fraction (not recorded which). The CDR3 reads CASSQVKGRSSYGYTF. The CDR3 DNA is TGCGCCAGCAGCCAAGTCAAGGGTCGGTCTAGCTATGGCTACACCTTC.